A single sample gave rise to the 2 T cell receptor beta chains below, sequenced in a study of molecular identifiers for immune sequencing clone quantification. TCRdb itself ran the PCR reads through MiXCR, one entry per CDR3 protein. The data hold about half a million distinct CDR3 sequences, with about 22% observed a single time. Source material: naive CD8+ T cells from blood, with Jurkat cell RNA spiked in. The subset denotes: FACS-sorted CD8+CD4-CCR7+CD45RA+ naive T cells. Receptors were obtained from a human donor in good health. Some libraries in this study had Jurkat cell RNA spiked in.

This clonotype was counted only a few times. The chain couples TRBV6-1 to TRBJ1-1; the match to TRBD1 covers 7 bases. Germline loops: CDR1 MNHNS, CDR2 SASEGT. This CDR3 region has 15 residues. V lost 5 bases, J lost 2 bases, and 8 bases stayed unmatched. The DNA of the CDR3 is TGTGCCAGCAGTCTCAGGGGGGACACCAACACTGAAGCTTTCTTT. Its protein product is CASSLRGDTNTEAFF.

A word on this clonotype: This may come from a read error, since a much larger clone is one base off. The chain combines TRBV30 with TRBJ2-3; D gene ambiguous. Germline loops: CDR1 GTSNPN, CDR2 SVGIG (reference sequence). The CDR3 length is 10 residues. V was clipped by 8 bases and J by 6 bases, with 9 bases between them. CDR3 residues: CAGGVDTQYF. The CDR3 DNA follows: TGTGCCGGCGGCGTTGATACGCAGTATTTT.